The following is a T cell receptor (beta chain) sequence with its context. Reverse transcribed after extraction, RNA yielded cDNA as the sequencing template. The table came from immunoSEQ multiplex PCR; TCRdb's copy has only in-frame clones and leaves some out. The table has about 200,000 clones, 64% seen once. The data were taken from a study of CD8+ T cells in alopecia areata. Treatment given: oral pan-JAK inhibitor, 5-10 mg twice daily. In germline, CDR1 is GTSNPN, CDR2 SVGIG (reference sequence). This CDR3 is built from 16 residues. With 4 bases clipped from V and 0 bases from J, the junction kept 5 bases outside the gene matches.

This chain joins TRBV30 and TRBJ2-2, with 10 bases lining up with TRBD2. The sequences come from CD4+ T cells sorted from blood, collected at week 4, from a patient treated with tofacitinib. The TCR comes from a human donor with alopecia areata. CDR3 sequence reads: CAWTGLAGANTGELFF. CDR3 sequence (DNA): TGTGCCTGGACTGGTCTAGCGGGGGCGAACACCGGGGAGCTGTTTTTT.